This TCR beta chain was captured by sequencing in a study of blood T cell repertoires in COVID-19. Study background: The study drew acute and convalescent COVID-19 samples from the United States, Italy and Spain.

As processed by the authors: Reference gene primer amplification yielded estimated nucleated cell counts. Produced via immunoSEQ multiplex PCR; TCRdb's table is partial and in-frame only. V, J and clone size are those of that table, while D and trimming were read from the DNA. This sample has 140,000 to 150,000 clones; roughly nine tenths occur once, and the top ten carry roughly an eighth. Between the trimmed V and J ends, which lost 6 bases and 5 bases, there was a span of 19 bases. Germline CDR1 MDHEN, CDR2 SYDVKM. There are 15 residues in the CDR3. The sequencing sample was made of peripheral blood. The clonotype was recovered from a man aged 18 to 35 with COVID-19, enrolled during active disease. The chain uses TRBV28 and TRBJ2-5; possibly TRBD1 for D (6 bases). The CDR3 spells CASSRLYRVGETQYF. The CDR3 DNA reads as TGTGCCAGCAGCCGCCTTTACAGGGTCGGTGAGACCCAGTACTTC.